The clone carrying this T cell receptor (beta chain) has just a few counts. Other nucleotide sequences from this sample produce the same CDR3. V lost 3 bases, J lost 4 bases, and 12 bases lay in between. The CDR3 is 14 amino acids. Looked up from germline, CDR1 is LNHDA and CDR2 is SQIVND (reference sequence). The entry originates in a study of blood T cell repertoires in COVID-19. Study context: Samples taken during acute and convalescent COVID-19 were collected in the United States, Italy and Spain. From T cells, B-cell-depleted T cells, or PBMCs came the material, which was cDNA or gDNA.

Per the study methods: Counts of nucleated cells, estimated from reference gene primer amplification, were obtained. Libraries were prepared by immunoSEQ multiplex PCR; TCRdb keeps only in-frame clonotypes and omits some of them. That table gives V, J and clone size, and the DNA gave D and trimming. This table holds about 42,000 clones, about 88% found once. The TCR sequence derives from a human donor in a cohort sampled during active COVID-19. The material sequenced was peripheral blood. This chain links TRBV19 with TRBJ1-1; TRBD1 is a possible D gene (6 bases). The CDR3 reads CASSIQGRGTEAFF. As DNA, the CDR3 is TGTGCCAGTAGTATCCAGGGGAGGGGCACTGAAGCTTTCTTT.